The next 30 T cell receptor beta chains were all read from a single sample in a study of blood T cell repertoires in COVID-19. Sequencing was performed with immunoSEQ multiplex PCR; in TCRdb, only in-frame clones are kept and a portion is missing. The repertoire holds a few hundred thousand clones, with around 86% as singletons. The sample taken for sequencing was peripheral blood. Receptors originate from a woman older than 75 with COVID-19, enrolled during active disease.

Ten or more counts support this clone. This chain joins TRBV6-5 and TRBJ1-2, with D possibly TRBD1 on 6 matching bases. V shed 5 bases and J shed 6 bases, with 16 bases lying between them. This CDR3 has 14 amino acids. CDR1 and CDR2 (germline): MNHEY, SVGAGI. CDR3: CASSPPGRGNGYTF. CDR3 DNA sequence: TGTGCCAGCAGTCCTCCCGGCAGGGGTAATGGCTACACCTTC.

There are many counts of this clone. The V and J genes are TRBV28 and TRBJ2-1; tentatively, D is TRBD2 (5 bases). V lost 6 bases, J lost 6 bases, and 9 bases lay in between. The CDR3 has 12 amino acids. CDR1 is MDHEN and CDR2 is SYDVKM in the germline V gene. This chain's CDR3 is CASRGAPNEQFF. The CDR3 DNA reads as TGTGCCAGCAGGGGAGCCCCCAATGAGCAGTTCTTC.

The genes are TRBV7-8 and TRBJ1-6, with D tentatively TRBD1 (5 bases). This CDR3 has 12 amino acids. Between the trimmed V and J ends, which lost 5 bases and 12 bases, there was a span of 11 bases. From germline, CDR1 is SGHVS and CDR2 FQNEAQ. CDR3 residues: CASSADGGPLHF. The DNA for the CDR3 is TGTGCCAGCAGCGCCGACGGGGGACCCCTCCACTTT.

The chain links TRBV19 to TRBJ1-5; maybe TRBD1 (5 bases). The ends were cut back, 5 bases at V and 3 bases at J, with 11 bases in the middle. The CDR3 extends over 14 amino acids. CDR1 and CDR2 (germline): LNHDA, SQIVND (reference sequence). CDR3 region: CASSPDSFNQPQHF. The CDR3 coding sequence is TGTGCCAGTAGTCCTGACAGCTTCAATCAGCCCCAGCATTTT.

This clone was picked up a small number of times. The V call is TRBV5-6, the J call TRBJ1-2; no reliable D call. V was pared by 0 bases and J by 7 bases, with 13 bases between. CDR3 length: 14 residues. The germline gives CDR1 SGHDT, CDR2 YYEEEE. The CDR3 DNA reads as TGTGCCAGCAGCTTGGGGTCAGGTCTGGGTGGCTACACCTTC. This encodes CASSLGSGLGGYTF.

This rearrangement joins TRBV5-1 to TRBJ1-2; a weak D match, TRBD1 (6 bases). CDR3 length: 14 residues. From germline, CDR1 is SGHRS and CDR2 YFSETQ. Trimming shortened V by 4 bases and J by 6 bases, and 16 bases separated the two germline ends. The CDR3 loop reads CASSGLGGGDGYTF. CDR3 coding DNA: TGCGCCAGCAGCGGCCTGGGAGGGGGAGATGGCTACACCTTC.

The genes are TRBV28 and TRBJ1-2, with 8 bases aligning to TRBD1. The CDR3 runs 13 residues. V was pared by 8 bases and J by 5 bases, with 7 bases of the junction left unmatched. Germline V lookup: CDR1 MDHEN, CDR2 SYDVKM. DNA for the CDR3: TGTGCCAGCGCTGGACAGGGAGATTATGGCTACACCTTC. It is translated as CASAGQGDYGYTF.

This rearrangement joins TRBV27 to TRBJ1-6, with D perhaps matching TRBD1 (6 bases). This CDR3 is built from 18 residues. The germline V gene encodes CDR1 MNHEY and CDR2 SMNVEV (reference sequence). Trimming removed 2 bases from V and 9 bases from J, with 23 bases in between. CDR3 sequence: CASSLRAPGGASGSPLHF. The DNA of the CDR3 is TGTGCCAGCAGTTTAAGGGCCCCTGGGGGGGCATCAGGTTCACCCCTCCACTTT.

This chain joins TRBV28 and TRBJ1-1; D is undetermined. Trimming stripped 7 bases from V and 3 bases from J, with 6 bases between. Germline values: CDR1 MDHEN, CDR2 SYDVKM. The CDR3 spans 11 residues. This CDR3 reads CASNSYTEAFF. Written as DNA, the CDR3 is TGTGCCAGCAACTCTTACACTGAAGCTTTCTTT.

The V and J genes are TRBV7-7 and TRBJ2-6; a weak D match, TRBD2 (5 bases). The CDR3 sequence is 14 residues long. Germline-derived CDR1 and CDR2 are SSHAT and FNYEAQ (reference sequence). CDR3 loop: CASASGSGANVLTF. In DNA form, the CDR3 reads TGTGCTAGCGCTTCAGGCTCTGGGGCCAACGTCCTGACTTTC.

The chain uses TRBV5-4 and TRBJ2-7, with D tentatively TRBD1 (5 bases). Trimming cost V 4 bases and J 0 bases, with 11 bases left between them. Germline V gene data show CDR1 as SGHNT and CDR2 as YYREEE (reference sequence). CDR3 size: 14 residues. The CDR3: CASSRTDSSYEQYF. The CDR3 coding sequence is TGTGCCAGCAGCCGTACCGACAGCTCCTACGAGCAGTACTTC.

The gene calls are TRBV2 and TRBJ2-3, with 9 nucleotides matching TRBD2. V was clipped by 7 bases and J by 1 base; unmatched bases: 6. The CDR3 has 15 residues. From germline, CDR1 is SNHLY and CDR2 FYNNEI. The CDR3 DNA reads as TGTGCCAGCAATTTAGCGGGGGTTCGCACAGATACGCAGTATTTT. Translating it yields CASNLAGVRTDTQYF.

The chain combines TRBV2 with TRBJ2-5, with D tentatively TRBD2 (5 bases). The CDR3 is 12 residues long. CDR1 and CDR2 from the germline V gene are SNHLY and FYNNEI. Trimming removed 1 base from V and 5 bases from J, with 5 bases in between. The CDR3 coding sequence is TGTGCCAGCAGTGAAGGGGAGGAGACCCAGTACTTC. Translated, it gives CASSEGEETQYF.

The chain is built from TRBV27 and TRBJ1-3, with a possible D match to TRBD1 (5 bases). Looked up from germline, CDR1 is MNHEY and CDR2 is SMNVEV (reference sequence). The V gene lost 3 bases and the J gene lost 3 bases, with 12 bases spanning the gap. The CDR3 is 15 residues long. This chain's CDR3 is CASSLEGRSGNTIYF. The CDR3 region has the DNA TGTGCCAGCAGTTTGGAGGGACGAAGTGGAAACACCATATATTTT.

This CDR3 reads CASSQEGAGTSSREQFF. In nucleotides, the CDR3 is TGTGCCAGCAGCCAAGAAGGGGCGGGGACTAGTTCACGTGAGCAGTTCTTC. The V call is TRBV3-1 (or the pseudogene TRBV3-2), the J call TRBJ2-1, with 8 bases fitting TRBD2. Germline trimming cut 0 bases from V and 9 bases from J; bases unmatched to any gene: 13. This CDR3 spans 17 amino acids. CDR1 and CDR2 from the germline V gene are LGHDT and YNNKEL (reference sequence).

This chain uses TRBV7-2 with TRBJ2-1; 13 positions match TRBD2. Germline CDR1 reads SGHTA; CDR2 reads FQGNSA. Germline trimming cut 4 bases from V and 8 bases from J; bases unmatched to any gene: 5. The CDR3 length is 15 residues. In DNA form, the CDR3 reads TGTGCCAGCAGCTCCGGACTAGCGGGAGCAGATGAGCAGTTCTTC. It yields the protein CASSSGLAGADEQFF.

V gene TRBV19 combines with J gene TRBJ1-5, with 7 nucleotides matching TRBD1. Trimming removed 6 bases from V and 3 bases from J; junction bases left unmatched: 8. The CDR3 extends over 15 amino acids. Germline CDR1 LNHDA, CDR2 SQIVND (reference sequence). The CDR3 is CASRSGTAVNQPQHF. DNA for the CDR3: TGTGCCAGTAGATCCGGGACAGCTGTCAATCAGCCCCAGCATTTT.

The table lists this clone with a count of one. In DNA form, the CDR3 reads TGTGCCACCTTCCAACAGGGATTGCACGGCTACACCTTC. Translated: CATFQQGLHGYTF. This rearrangement joins TRBV19 to TRBJ1-2, with D possibly TRBD1 on 6 matching bases. CDR1 and CDR2 (germline): LNHDA, SQIVND (reference sequence). The length of the CDR3 is 13 residues. The germline V and J ends were trimmed by 10 bases and 8 bases, with 20 bases remaining between them.

The V gene is TRBV12-3 or TRBV12-4, the J gene TRBJ2-2; no firm D call. The CDR3 is 13 amino acids. V dropped 1 base and J dropped 4 bases, with 4 bases sitting between them. In DNA form, the CDR3 reads TGTGCCAGCAGTTTAGGAGTCACCGGGGAGCTGTTTTTT. It translates to CASSLGVTGELFF.

The sample holds one count of this clone. The V and J genes are TRBV10-3 and TRBJ1-1, with 11 bases matching TRBD1. CDR3 length: 14 residues. Germline V gene lookup returns CDR1 ENHRY and CDR2 SYGVKD. The junction had 5 bases not matched to a gene; V was cut back by 6 bases and J by 5 bases. The CDR3: CAIRGTGGSTEAFF. The CDR3 nucleotides read TGTGCCATCAGGGGGACAGGGGGGAGTACTGAAGCTTTCTTT.

The chain links TRBV9 to TRBJ1-6, with D hard to call. V was clipped by 1 base and J by 7 bases, with 12 bases between them. Germline CDR1 SGDLS, CDR2 YYNGEE. CDR3 size: 15 residues. Here the CDR3 reads CASSVRPGGNSPLHF. The CDR3 nucleotides are TGTGCCAGCAGCGTACGTCCGGGTGGGAATTCACCCCTCCACTTT.

V is TRBV7-2 and J is TRBJ1-1, with TRBD1 identical over 7 bases. V was clipped by 3 bases and J by 4 bases; unmatched bases: 8. Germline V gene lookup returns CDR1 SGHTA and CDR2 FQGNSA. This CDR3 comprises 15 residues. The CDR3 here is CASSLREGAATEAFF. The CDR3, as DNA: TGTGCCAGCAGCTTGCGCGAGGGGGCTGCCACTGAAGCTTTCTTT.

The chain links TRBV7-8 to TRBJ2-7; D is possibly TRBD2 (5 bases). V was shortened by 8 bases and J by 4 bases, with 15 bases between the two germline ends. Germline V gene sequence: CDR1 SGHVS, CDR2 FQNEAQ. This CDR3 contains 13 residues. Here the CDR3 reads CASSSGGVYEQYF. Written as DNA, the CDR3 is TGTGCCAGCTCGAGCGGTGGGGTTTACGAGCAGTACTTC.

In this sample, this clone turned up a few times. The chain joins TRBV2 to TRBJ1-2; D is perhaps TRBD1 (6 bases). Germline V gene lookup returns CDR1 SNHLY and CDR2 FYNNEI. This CDR3 comprises 16 residues. V was shortened by 3 bases and J by 4 bases, with 18 bases between the two germline ends. CDR3 sequence reads: CASSEAQAGGAYGYTF. The DNA for the CDR3 is TGTGCCAGCAGTGAGGCTCAAGCGGGGGGGGCCTATGGCTACACCTTC. The entire variable domain, with the rest obtained from reference TRBV2 and TRBJ1-2, is as follows: EPEVTQTPSHQVTQMGQEVILRCVPISNHLYFYWYRQILGQKVEFLVSFYNNEISEKSEIFDDQFSVERPDGSNFTLKIRSTKLEDSAMYFCASSEAQAGGAYGYTFGSGTRLTVV.

A few counts support this clone. The genes are TRBV30 and TRBJ1-6; D is ambiguous. The CDR3 has 12 residues. With 3 bases removed from V and 6 bases from J, the gap between germline ends came to 6 bases. Germline loops: CDR1 GTSNPN, CDR2 SVGIG (reference sequence). CDR3: CAWRIVNSPLHF. The CDR3 DNA reads as TGTGCCTGGAGAATCGTTAATTCACCCCTCCACTTT.

V and J are TRBV27 and TRBJ1-2; D ambiguous. Germline CDR1 is MNHEY and CDR2 is SMNVEV (reference sequence). The germline V and J ends were trimmed by 5 bases and 7 bases, with 14 bases remaining between them. The CDR3 covers 13 residues. In DNA form, the CDR3 reads TGTGCCAGCAGTCACTCCGCGGATTTTGGCTACACCTTC. Protein sequence: CASSHSADFGYTF.

The sample holds a few counts of this clone. V and J are TRBV4-2 and TRBJ1-2; 8 bases agree with TRBD1. CDR1 LGHNA and CDR2 YNFKEQ come from the germline V gene. The V gene end was trimmed by 0 bases and the J gene end by 7 bases; junction bases not matched to a gene: 10. The CDR3 covers 16 residues. The CDR3 DNA reads TGTGCCAGCAGCCAAGAAGCGGGACAGGTCGGCTCTGGCTACACCTTC. It yields the protein CASSQEAGQVGSGYTF.

The rearrangement joins TRBV5-1 to TRBJ2-5; D perhaps matches TRBD1 (7 bases). This CDR3 region has 15 residues. V was cut by 1 base and J by 4 bases, with 14 bases left in between. CDR1 and CDR2 from the germline V gene are SGHRS and YFSETQ. The CDR3 bases are TGCGCCAGCAGCTTGAATCAGGGGGGTGGAGAGACCCAGTACTTC. Translating it yields CASSLNQGGGETQYF.

The chain recombines TRBV4-1 with TRBJ1-2, with a possible D match to TRBD1 (6 bases). With 1 base removed from V and 4 bases from J, the gap between germline ends came to 25 bases. The CDR3 covers 19 residues. Germline V gene data show CDR1 as MGHRA and CDR2 as YSYEKL. The CDR3 protein is CASSQGGGGRSGAGYGYTF. The CDR3 DNA is TGCGCCAGCAGCCAAGGTGGTGGTGGACGGTCAGGGGCGGGCTATGGCTACACCTTC.

V usage is TRBV27 and J usage is TRBJ2-7; 7 nucleotides align to TRBD1. Germline values: CDR1 MNHEY, CDR2 SMNVEV (reference sequence). The CDR3 spans 16 residues. Unmatched junction bases numbered 12, after V lost 2 bases and J lost 5 bases. CDR3 amino acids: CASSLRGLGGGHEQYF. The CDR3 DNA follows: TGTGCCAGCAGTTTAAGGGGGCTGGGCGGTGGACACGAGCAGTACTTC.